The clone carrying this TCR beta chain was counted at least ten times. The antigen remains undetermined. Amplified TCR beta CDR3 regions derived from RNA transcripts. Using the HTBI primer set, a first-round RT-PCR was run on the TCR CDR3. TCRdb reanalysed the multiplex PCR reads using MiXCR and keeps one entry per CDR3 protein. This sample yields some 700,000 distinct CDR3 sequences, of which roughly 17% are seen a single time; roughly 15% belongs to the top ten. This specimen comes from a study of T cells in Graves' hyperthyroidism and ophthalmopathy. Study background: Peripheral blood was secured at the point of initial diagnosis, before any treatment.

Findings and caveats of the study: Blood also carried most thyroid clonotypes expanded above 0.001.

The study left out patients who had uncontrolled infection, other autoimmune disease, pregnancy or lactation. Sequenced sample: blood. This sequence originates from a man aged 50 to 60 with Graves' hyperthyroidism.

CDR3: CASSLPGQGTGELFF. The CDR3, as DNA: TGTGCCAGCAGTCTACCGGGACAGGGTACCGGGGAGCTGTTTTTT. The chain uses TRBV7-9 and TRBJ2-2; 9 bases map to TRBD1. The CDR3 totals 15 residues. With V trimmed by 6 bases and J by 5 bases, 7 bases remained unmatched. From germline, CDR1 is SEHNR and CDR2 FQNEAQ (reference sequence). Based on the CDR3 plus reference TRBV7-9 and TRBJ2-2, the full variable domain is DTGVSQNPRHKITKRGQNVTFRCDPISEHNRLYWYRQTLGQGPEFLTYFQNEAQLEKSRLLSDRFSAERPKGSFSTLEIQRTEQGDSAMYLCASSLPGQGTGELFFGEGSRLTVL.